What follows are 21 T cell receptor beta chains derived from one specimen sequenced in a study of T cells expressing NK-cell markers. No DNA is given; TCRdb re-called the 5' RACE reads and lists each CDR3 protein once. The sample has 550,000 to 600,000 distinct CDR3 sequences. The specimen sequenced was blood T cells: a sorted CD56 or NKG2C T cell subset, CD4+ or CD8+ T cells, or bulk PBMC T cells (not recorded which). The receptors come from a man aged 18 to 30 in good health.

The CDR3 region is CASRVTGGTEAFF. This chain uses TRBV2 with TRBJ1-1; TCRdb picks TRBD1, but there is no DNA to check that call. The germline gives CDR1 SNHLY, CDR2 FYNNEI. The CDR3 extends over 13 amino acids.

The chain carries TRBV6-5 and TRBJ2-2. The CDR3 covers 12 residues. In germline, CDR1 is MNHEY, CDR2 SVGAGI. Here the CDR3 reads CASRQDTGELFF.

CDR3 residues: CASSQLTGNAGELFF. The rearrangement uses TRBV18 and TRBJ2-2; TCRdb designates TRBD1, a call that cannot be tested without DNA. Germline lookup yields CDR1 KGHSH and CDR2 LQKENI. The CDR3 totals 15 residues.

The chain is built from TRBV7-2 and TRBJ2-1; TCRdb's D gene call, TRBD1, goes unchecked for lack of DNA. Germline V lookup: CDR1 SGHTA, CDR2 FQGNSA. The CDR3 covers 16 residues. This chain's CDR3 is CASSYRAGKGGNEQFF.

V and J are TRBV5-1 and TRBJ2-3; absent DNA, TCRdb's TRBD1 call cannot be checked. CDR1 and CDR2 from the germline V gene are SGHRS and YFSETQ. The CDR3 consists of 14 residues. CDR3 protein: CASSVQTPTDTQYF. The full variable domain, in which reference TRBV5-1 and TRBJ2-3 provide the parts outside the CDR3, is KAGVTQTPRYLIKTRGQQVTLSCSPISGHRSVSWYQQTPGQGLQFLFEYFSETQRNKGNFPGRFSGRQFSNSRSEMNVSTLELGDSALYLCASSVQTPTDTQYFGPGTRLTVL.

This chain uses TRBV10-3 with TRBJ2-5; the TCRdb D gene call, TRBD1, has no DNA to confirm it. The CDR3 consists of 14 residues. Per germline, CDR1 ENHRY and CDR2 SYGVKD. CDR3 amino acids: CASTGTGGEETQYF.

The chain uses TRBV9 and TRBJ2-1. The CDR3 has 16 amino acids. Per the germline V gene, CDR1 is SGDLS and CDR2 is YYNGEE. Here the CDR3 reads CASSPNWGELYNEQFF.

The V call is TRBV12-3 or TRBV12-4, the J call TRBJ1-2; there is no DNA to check the TCRdb D call of TRBD1. The CDR3 is 14 amino acids. The CDR3 loop reads CATSFGQSMFGYTF.

V and J are TRBV20-1 and TRBJ2-4; absent DNA, TCRdb's TRBD1 call cannot be checked. The CDR3 consists of 17 residues. Germline V gives CDR1 DFQATT, CDR2 SNEGSKA (reference sequence). The CDR3 sequence is CSAKWAGGKGAKNIQYF.

The V gene is TRBV27, the J gene TRBJ2-1; TCRdb's D call, TRBD2, is unchecked because there is no DNA. In germline, CDR1 is MNHEY, CDR2 SMNVEV (reference sequence). The CDR3 is 17 amino acids. This CDR3 is CASTTFTLAENVDEQFF.

The chain carries TRBV24-1 and TRBJ2-6; the TCRdb D gene call, TRBD2, has no DNA to confirm it. This CDR3 is built from 14 residues. In germline, CDR1 is KGHDR, CDR2 SFDVKD. The chain's CDR3 is CATSDPGGPNVLTF.

Here the CDR3 reads CASSPGGAGETTF. V and J are TRBV5-4 and TRBJ1-2; TCRdb's D call of TRBD1 is untestable without DNA. This CDR3 has 13 residues. Germline CDR1 and CDR2: SGHNT and YYREEE (reference sequence).

This chain uses TRBV12-3 or TRBV12-4 with TRBJ2-5. CDR3 length equals 16 residues. The CDR3 is CASSFGEERLQETQYF.

This chain connects TRBV12-3 or TRBV12-4 to TRBJ2-7. The CDR3 runs to 15 residues. The CDR3 region is CASSWDSPYPYEQYF.

This chain connects TRBV4-3 to TRBJ2-7; no DNA is available, so the TRBD1 call from TCRdb remains unchecked. Germline loops: CDR1 LGHNA, CDR2 YSLEER. CDR3 length: 15 amino acids. CDR3 in amino acids: CASSQAPGHTYEQYF.

The chain has TRBV20-1 and TRBJ2-1. The CDR3 has 11 residues. Germline V gene sequence: CDR1 DFQATT, CDR2 SNEGSKA (reference sequence). CDR3 region: CSADTVTEQFF.

This chain links TRBV23-1 with TRBJ2-2; no DNA is available, so the TRBD1 call from TCRdb remains unchecked. TRBV23-1 belongs to the ORF category, with a function that is uncertain. The CDR3 has 13 residues. CDR3: CASLRQGSGELFF.

The chain couples TRBV20-1 to TRBJ2-1; the TCRdb D gene call, TRBD1, has no DNA to confirm it. The CDR3 runs to 16 residues. Germline CDR1 is DFQATT and CDR2 is SNEGSKA (reference sequence). This chain's CDR3 is CSARGGSQAAYNEQFF.

CDR3 amino acids: CASSSGLNTQYF. The rearrangement joins TRBV6-5 to TRBJ2-3; TCRdb's D call, TRBD2, is unchecked because there is no DNA. Germline CDR1 reads MNHEY; CDR2 reads SVGAGI. This CDR3 spans 12 amino acids.

The chain joins TRBV12-3 or TRBV12-4 to TRBJ2-1; TCRdb lists TRBD2, though no DNA is available to test this call. This CDR3 contains 13 residues. The CDR3 reads CASRLGSSDEQFF.

This CDR3 reads CSVSGRGTDTQYF. The rearrangement uses TRBV29-1 and TRBJ2-3; no DNA is available, so the TRBD1 call from TCRdb remains unchecked. Germline CDR1 reads SQVTM; CDR2 reads ANQGSEA. CDR3 length equals 13 residues.